This TCR beta chain was captured by sequencing in a study of T cells after posttransplantation cyclophosphamide. Study conclusions and caveats: Skin or GI-infiltrating T cells shared few TRB sequences with blood. Donor-recipient repertoire similarity was low at 1-2 months, rising over year one.

Many counts were recorded for this clone. Its specificity is unknown. Only in-frame clones appear in the TCRdb table, and some are missing; sequencing was by immunoSEQ multiplex PCR. The table lists tens of thousands of clones, with no singletons. The source material was PBMCs. The receptor was isolated from a woman aged 60 to 75 in good health, CMV-negative, and a related stem cell transplant donor.

CDR3 in amino acids: CASSLYLAGTTDTQYF. The CDR3 DNA reads as TGTGCCAGCAGTTTATATCTAGCGGGCACCACAGATACGCAGTATTTT. The rearrangement uses TRBV27 and TRBJ2-3; 8 bases line up with TRBD2. Per germline, CDR1 MNHEY and CDR2 SMNVEV (reference sequence). The J segment lost 2 bases and the V segment lost 1 base, leaving 5 bases of the junction unmatched. This CDR3 is 16 amino acids long.